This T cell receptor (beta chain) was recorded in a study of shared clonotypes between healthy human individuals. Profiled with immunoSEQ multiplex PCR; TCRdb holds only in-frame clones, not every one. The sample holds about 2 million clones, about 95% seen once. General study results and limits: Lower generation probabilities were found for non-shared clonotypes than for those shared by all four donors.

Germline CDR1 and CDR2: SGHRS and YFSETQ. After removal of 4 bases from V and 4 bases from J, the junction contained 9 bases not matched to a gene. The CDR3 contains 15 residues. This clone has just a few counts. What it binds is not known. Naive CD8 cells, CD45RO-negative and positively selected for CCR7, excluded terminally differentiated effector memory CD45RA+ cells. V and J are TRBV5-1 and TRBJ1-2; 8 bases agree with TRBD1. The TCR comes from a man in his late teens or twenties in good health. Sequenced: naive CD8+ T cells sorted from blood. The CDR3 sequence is CASSGDGQGLYGYTF. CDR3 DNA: TGCGCCAGCAGCGGCGACGGACAGGGTCTCTATGGCTACACCTTC.